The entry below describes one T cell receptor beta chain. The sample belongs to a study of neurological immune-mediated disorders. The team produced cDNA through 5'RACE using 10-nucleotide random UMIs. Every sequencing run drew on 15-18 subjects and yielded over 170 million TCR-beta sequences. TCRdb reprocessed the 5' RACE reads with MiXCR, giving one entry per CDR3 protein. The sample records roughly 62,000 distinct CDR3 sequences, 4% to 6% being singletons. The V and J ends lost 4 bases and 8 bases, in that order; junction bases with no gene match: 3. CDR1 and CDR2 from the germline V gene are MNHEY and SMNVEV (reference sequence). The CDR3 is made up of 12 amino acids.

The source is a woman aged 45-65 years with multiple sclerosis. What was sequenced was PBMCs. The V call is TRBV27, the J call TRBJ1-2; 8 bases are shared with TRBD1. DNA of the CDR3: TGTGCCAGCAGTTCACAGGGGGTCGGCTACACCTTC. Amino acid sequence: CASSSQGVGYTF.